These 6 T cell receptor beta chains share one sample of origin, sequenced in a study of T-cell reconstitution after alpha-beta-depleted transplantation in children (TCRdb year 2016). Libraries were prepared through PCR. TCRdb names Illumina HiSeq 2500 as the instrument used. TCR library preparation used molecular barcoding, with unique molecular identifiers applied to normalize quantification of the TCRbeta repertoire. The public reads were quality trimmed at Q25 with fastp and then assembled into clones with MiXCR by TCRdb, keeping productive beta chains. Rows with one shared CDR3 protein collapse into an entry with the most common genes and DNA. For this sample the table gives roughly 23,000 distinct CDR3 sequences, of which approximately 10% were detected only once. 20% to 30% of the sample comes from the top ten. The sample consisted of PBMCs from the stem cell graft donor, taken from the stem cell graft. Receptor source: a human donor who donated a stem cell graft to a child with chronic granulomatous disease.

This clonotype was counted at least ten times. The chain employs TRBV5-1 and TRBJ2-5, with D unresolved. Trimming removed 1 base from V and 4 bases from J, with 14 bases in between. CDR1 and CDR2 from the germline V gene are SGHRS and YFSETQ. The CDR3 runs to 15 residues. The chain's CDR3 is CASSLYPDEGETQYF. The CDR3 nucleotides read TGCGCCAGCAGCTTGTATCCGGACGAAGGAGAGACCCAGTACTTC.

This clonotype was counted at least ten times. The chain links TRBV29-1 to TRBJ1-1; TRBD1 matches at 7 bases. This CDR3 is built from 13 residues. Trimming at V came to 6 bases and at J to 4 bases, leaving 8 bases not matched to a gene. CDR1 is SQVTM and CDR2 is ANQGSEA in the germline V gene. The CDR3 sequence is CSVAYRGPTEAFF. The CDR3 DNA is TGCAGCGTAGCCTACAGGGGCCCCACTGAAGCTTTCTTT.

This clonotype was recorded at least ten times. The V and J genes are TRBV3-1 and TRBJ2-2; no clear D. CDR3 length: 12 amino acids. Germline V CDR1 and CDR2: LGHDT, YNNKEL (reference sequence). V was pared by 5 bases and J by 4 bases, with 5 bases between. The DNA for the CDR3 is TGTGCCAGCAGCAGAACCACCGGGGAGCTGTTTTTT. As protein: CASSRTTGELFF.

This clonotype was observed many times. The chain joins TRBV20-1 to TRBJ2-3, with D perhaps TRBD2 (7 bases). Germline assignment: CDR1 DFQATT and CDR2 SNEGSKA (reference sequence). Between the trimmed V and J ends, which lost 6 bases and 9 bases, there was a span of 28 bases. The CDR3 has 16 amino acids. CDR3 protein: CSAGVGGLPPARTQYF. CDR3 sequence (DNA): TGCAGTGCCGGCGTGGGGGGGCTCCCTCCTGCCCGGACGCAGTATTTT.

This sequence joins TRBV2 and TRBJ2-2, with TRBD1 matching 11 bases. Germline values: CDR1 SNHLY, CDR2 FYNNEI. This CDR3 contains 13 residues. V gave up 10 bases and J gave up 4 bases; unmatched junction bases: 2. CDR3 in DNA: TGTGCCACGGGGACAGGGGGCACCGGGGAGCTGTTTTTT. Translation: CATGTGGTGELFF.

This clonotype was recorded many times. The chain combines TRBV5-1 with TRBJ1-1; the D gene is possibly TRBD1 (6 bases). The germline gives CDR1 SGHRS, CDR2 YFSETQ. Deletions cut 6 bases from V and 6 bases from J, with 15 bases between. The CDR3 length is 13 residues. This CDR3 reads CASTFDRTSEAFF. Written as DNA, the CDR3 is TGCGCCAGCACCTTCGACAGGACATCTGAAGCTTTCTTT.